Shown below are 25 T cell receptor beta chains from a single sample sequenced in a study of T cells after yellow fever vaccination. One entry per CDR3 protein, called by TCRdb with MiXCR from the 5' RACE reads. The sample includes approximately 300,000 distinct CDR3 sequences, about 10% of them seen just once. The sample in question was CD4+ T cells sorted from PBMCs, obtained 45 days after the yellow fever booster vaccination. These receptors all stem from a man in his late teens or twenties who received the YFV17D yellow fever vaccine.

The J gene is TRBJ2-2, the V gene TRBV20-1; either TRBD1 or TRBD2 may supply D (5 bases each). Per the germline V gene, CDR1 is DFQATT and CDR2 is SNEGSKA (reference sequence). Deletions cut 5 bases from V and 5 bases from J, with 15 bases between. This CDR3 spans 14 amino acids. The CDR3 coding sequence is TGCAGTGCTCGCACTAACGAGGGGACCGGGGAGCTGTTTTTT. Its protein is CSARTNEGTGELFF.

There are many counts of this clonotype. The genes are TRBV7-3 and TRBJ1-4, with 7 positions matching TRBD1. CDR3 length: 16 residues. Germline CDR1 is SGHTA and CDR2 is FQGTGA. V shed 5 bases and J 6 bases; nucleotides not matched to a gene: 12. Written as DNA, the CDR3 is TGTGCCAGCAGCGAACTGATCCGGGACAGCGATGAAAAACTGTTTTTT. Translated: CASSELIRDSDEKLFF.

This clonotype was picked up a small number of times. The chain carries TRBV9 and TRBJ2-3; D possibly corresponds to TRBD2 (7 bases). The germline V gene encodes CDR1 SGDLS and CDR2 YYNGEE. V was clipped by 6 bases and J by 6 bases, with 14 bases between them. The CDR3 length is 13 residues. The CDR3 reads CASTAGAGDTQYF. The CDR3 bases are TGTGCCAGCACCGCGGGGGCTGGGGATACGCAGTATTTT.

The table lists this clonotype with a few counts. This chain uses TRBV6-5 with TRBJ2-3; either TRBD1 or TRBD2 may fit D (5 bases each). V was trimmed by 2 bases and J by 2 bases, leaving 8 bases between them. The CDR3 length is 14 residues. Germline assignment: CDR1 MNHEY and CDR2 SVGAGI. This chain's CDR3 is CASSYEGTTDTQYF. CDR3 sequence (DNA): TGTGCCAGCAGTTACGAGGGGACCACAGATACGCAGTATTTT.

There are a few counts of this clonotype. The chain joins TRBV25-1 to TRBJ1-2; D unclear. This CDR3 has 16 residues. V was pared by 1 base and J by 4 bases, with 16 bases between. Germline CDR1 and CDR2: MGHDK and SYGVNS. CDR3 sequence reads: CASSESGSARSYGYTF. Here the CDR3 DNA reads TGTGCCAGCAGTGAATCGGGTTCTGCCAGAAGCTATGGCTACACCTTC.

This chain uses TRBV5-5 with TRBJ2-3, with TRBD1 as a possible D gene (7 bases). The CDR3 has 17 amino acids. Trimming left V 6 bases short and J 5 bases short, with 25 bases between. Germline CDR1 SGHKS, CDR2 YYEKEE (reference sequence). CDR3 sequence (DNA): TGTGCCAGCACCTCAAAACAGGGGTCGGGGGCGAGAGATACGCAGTATTTT. This codes for CASTSKQGSGARDTQYF. The variable domain in full, completed from reference TRBV5-5 and TRBJ2-3, reads DAGVTQSPTHLIKTRGQQVTLRCSPISGHKSVSWYQQVLGQGPQFIFQYYEKEERGRGNFPDRFSARQFPNYSSELNVNALLLGDSALYLCASTSKQGSGARDTQYFGPGTRLTVL.

The genes are TRBV18 and TRBJ2-3; TRBD2 matches at 11 bases. Germline CDR1 is KGHSH and CDR2 is LQKENI. Trimming cost V 2 bases and J 3 bases; bases outside gene matches: 13. The CDR3 contains 19 residues. CDR3 DNA: TGTGCCAGCTCACCAACTGTCGCCGGACTAGCGGGCGCTACAGATACGCAGTATTTT. Translation: CASSPTVAGLAGATDTQYF.

This clonotype was picked up a small number of times. The genes are TRBV28 and TRBJ2-5; the match to TRBD2 covers 8 bases. The CDR3 has 15 amino acids. Looked up from germline, CDR1 is MDHEN and CDR2 is SYDVKM. Germline trimming cut 5 bases from V and 1 base from J; bases unmatched to any gene: 6. The CDR3 reads CASSPGGVAQETQYF. The CDR3, as DNA: TGTGCCAGCAGTCCGGGAGGGGTGGCCCAAGAGACCCAGTACTTC.

The chain couples TRBV7-3 to TRBJ2-6; D gene uncertain. The V gene lost 4 bases and the J gene lost 2 bases, with 9 bases spanning the gap. This CDR3 is 15 amino acids long. CDR1 is SGHTA and CDR2 is FQGTGA in the germline V gene. The CDR3 nucleotides read TGTGCCAGCAGCTCCGCAATGGCTGGGGCCAACGTCCTGACTTTC. It translates to CASSSAMAGANVLTF.

This clonotype has only a few counts. The chain employs TRBV2 and TRBJ2-7; D is uncertain. V was trimmed by 4 bases and J by 2 bases, leaving 12 bases between them. In germline, CDR1 is SNHLY, CDR2 FYNNEI. This CDR3 contains 14 residues. The CDR3 loop reads CASSVSGKAYEQYF. The CDR3 DNA reads as TGTGCCAGCAGTGTTTCAGGAAAAGCCTACGAGCAGTACTTC.

The genes are TRBV5-1 and TRBJ2-2; D is unclear. Between the trimmed V and J ends, which lost 3 bases and 2 bases, there was a span of 11 bases. The germline V gene has CDR1 SGHRS and CDR2 YFSETQ. This CDR3 has 15 residues. The CDR3 DNA follows: TGCGCCAGCAGCTCTACGACCAGTAACACCGGGGAGCTGTTTTTT. Encoded protein: CASSSTTSNTGELFF.

The chain couples TRBV5-6 to TRBJ1-1; D unclear. The CDR3 is made up of 15 amino acids. The germline V and J ends were trimmed by 4 bases and 0 bases, with 13 bases remaining between them. Germline CDR1 is SGHDT and CDR2 is YYEEEE. CDR3 bases: TGTGCCAGCAGCCTCCCGGGGTCGCTGAACACTGAAGCTTTCTTT. Its translation is CASSLPGSLNTEAFF.

This clonotype was observed at least ten times. The junction differs from germline at one of its ends, possibly a read error. The chain combines TRBV7-2 with TRBJ2-7; no firm D call. CDR3 length: 12 residues. Germline V gives CDR1 SGHTA, CDR2 FQGNSA. The DNA of the CDR3 is TGTGCCAGCAGCTCGATATCCTCCGAGCAGTACTTC. Amino acid sequence: CASSSISSEQYF.

In its sample, this clonotype was seen many times. The rearrangement links TRBV5-1 to TRBJ2-3; D not resolved. Trimming stripped 6 bases from V and 4 bases from J, with 12 bases between. CDR1 and CDR2 from the germline V gene are SGHRS and YFSETQ. There are 13 residues in the CDR3. DNA for the CDR3: TGCGCCAGCACAGGTTTGATCGCAGATACGCAGTATTTT. It encodes CASTGLIADTQYF.

This clonotype was seen more than once but under ten times. The chain employs TRBV20-1 and TRBJ2-3, with 9 bases matching TRBD2. This CDR3 is 16 amino acids long. V shed 1 base, J shed 1 base, and the junction held 6 bases outside the gene matches. Germline V gene data show CDR1 as DFQATT and CDR2 as SNEGSKA (reference sequence). CDR3 sequence reads: CSARVIQRGGTDTQYF. Here the CDR3 DNA reads TGCAGTGCTAGAGTTATTCAGCGGGGGGGCACAGATACGCAGTATTTT.

The rearrangement joins TRBV6-5 to TRBJ2-3, with D maybe TRBD1 (6 bases). V dropped 6 bases and J dropped 6 bases, with 16 bases sitting between them. The CDR3 has 14 residues. Germline V gene lookup returns CDR1 MNHEY and CDR2 SVGAGI. The CDR3: CASRGWDTGDTQYF. DNA for the CDR3: TGTGCCAGCAGGGGATGGGATACAGGGGATACGCAGTATTTT.

The V gene is TRBV5-6, the J gene TRBJ2-6; the D gene is possibly TRBD1 (6 bases). CDR1 is SGHDT and CDR2 is YYEEEE in the germline V gene. The germline V and J ends were trimmed by 1 base and 0 bases, with 11 bases remaining between them. CDR3 size: 17 residues. In DNA, the CDR3 is TGTGCCAGCAGCTTGTTCAGGGGATACTCTGGGGCCAACGTCCTGACTTTC. Protein product: CASSLFRGYSGANVLTF.

J is TRBJ1-5 and V is TRBV5-6; D unresolved. The CDR3 has 15 residues. V gave up 3 bases and J gave up 0 bases, with 10 bases separating them. In germline, CDR1 is SGHDT, CDR2 YYEEEE. The CDR3 DNA reads as TGTGCCAGCAGCTCTGGAACCTATAGCAATCAGCCCCAGCATTTT. Its protein product is CASSSGTYSNQPQHF.

This clonotype came up a few times. The gene calls are TRBV20-1 and TRBJ2-7; D may correspond to TRBD1 or TRBD2 (5 bases each). The CDR3 runs to 12 residues. Looked up from germline, CDR1 is DFQATT and CDR2 is SNEGSKA (reference sequence). Trimming shortened V by 3 bases and J by 2 bases, and 8 bases separated the two germline ends. The CDR3 loop reads CSASGDPYEQYV. In DNA, the CDR3 is TGCAGTGCTAGTGGGGACCCCTACGAGCAGTACGTC.

The chain has TRBV20-1 and TRBJ1-4; D not certain. V shed 1 base and J shed 6 bases, with 12 bases lying between them. The CDR3 extends over 14 amino acids. CDR1 and CDR2 from the germline V gene are DFQATT and SNEGSKA (reference sequence). CDR3 DNA: TGCAGTGCTAGAGTTGCCTCGGCGGATGAAAAACTGTTTTTT. It codes for CSARVASADEKLFF.

This clonotype has just a few counts. V usage is TRBV18 and J usage is TRBJ2-7; 7 positions agree with TRBD2. The CDR3 consists of 13 residues. The germline V gene has CDR1 KGHSH and CDR2 LQKENI. Trimming removed 6 bases from V and 6 bases from J; junction bases left unmatched: 8. The CDR3 is CASSPWEGAEQYV. The CDR3 DNA follows: TGTGCCAGCTCGCCGTGGGAGGGTGCCGAGCAGTACGTC.

The table lists this clonotype with many counts. The rearrangement joins TRBV7-9 to TRBJ2-7; a possible D gene is TRBD1 (6 bases). Germline CDR1 reads SEHNR; CDR2 reads FQNEAQ (reference sequence). V shed 3 bases and J shed 9 bases, with 12 bases lying between them. The length of the CDR3 is 12 residues. The CDR3 sequence: CASSFGQGRQYV. The CDR3 DNA reads TGTGCCAGCAGCTTCGGGCAGGGGAGGCAGTACGTC.

The table lists this clonotype with many counts. This rearrangement joins TRBV4-3 to TRBJ2-3; D is ambiguous. The length of the CDR3 is 14 residues. Trimming shortened V by 0 bases and J by 0 bases, and 4 bases separated the two germline ends. Germline V lookup: CDR1 LGHNA, CDR2 YSLEER. CDR3 amino acids: CASSQEWSTDTQYF. CDR3 DNA: TGCGCCAGCAGCCAAGAGTGGAGCACAGATACGCAGTATTTT.

This clonotype occurred a few times. The genes are TRBV10-3 and TRBJ2-5, with D tentatively TRBD1 or TRBD2 (5 bases each). CDR1 ENHRY and CDR2 SYGVKD come from the germline V gene. V lost 8 bases to trimming and J lost 4 bases, with 8 bases between them. The CDR3 has 11 amino acids. The CDR3 protein is CAILRGETQYF. CDR3 nucleotides: TGTGCCATCCTGAGGGGAGAGACCCAGTACTTC.

This clonotype was detected a few times. The chain uses TRBV4-1 and TRBJ2-3; 9 bases are a match to TRBD1. V dropped 4 bases and J dropped 0; count of bases not matched to a gene: 5. This CDR3 has 16 amino acids. CDR1 and CDR2 from the germline V gene are MGHRA and YSYEKL. The CDR3 spells CASSPYRGRSTDTQYF. The CDR3 coding sequence is TGCGCCAGCAGCCCTTACAGGGGGCGAAGCACAGATACGCAGTATTTT.